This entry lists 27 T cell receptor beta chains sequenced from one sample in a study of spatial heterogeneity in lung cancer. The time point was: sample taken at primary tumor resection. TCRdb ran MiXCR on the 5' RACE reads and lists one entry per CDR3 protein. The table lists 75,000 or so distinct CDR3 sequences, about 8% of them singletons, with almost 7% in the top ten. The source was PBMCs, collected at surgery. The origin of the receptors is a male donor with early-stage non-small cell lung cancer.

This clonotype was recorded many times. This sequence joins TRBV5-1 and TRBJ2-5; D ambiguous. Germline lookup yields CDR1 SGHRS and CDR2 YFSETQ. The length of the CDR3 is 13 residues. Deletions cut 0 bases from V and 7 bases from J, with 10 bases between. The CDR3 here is CASSLETLGTQYF. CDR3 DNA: TGCGCCAGCAGCTTGGAAACGTTGGGGACCCAGTACTTC.

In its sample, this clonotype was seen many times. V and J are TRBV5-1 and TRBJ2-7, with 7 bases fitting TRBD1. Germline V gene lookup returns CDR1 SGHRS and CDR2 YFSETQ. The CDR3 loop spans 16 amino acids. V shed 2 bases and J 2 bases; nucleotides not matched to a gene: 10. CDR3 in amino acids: CASSFRSGTAAYEQYF. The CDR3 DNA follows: TGCGCCAGCAGCTTCAGATCCGGGACAGCTGCCTACGAGCAGTACTTC.

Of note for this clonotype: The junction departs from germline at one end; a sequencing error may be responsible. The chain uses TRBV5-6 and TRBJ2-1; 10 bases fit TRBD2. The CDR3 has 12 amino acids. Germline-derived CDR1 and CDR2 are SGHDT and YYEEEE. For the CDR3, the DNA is TGTGCCAGCAGCCTGGGCGCTAGCGGGAGTCTCTTC. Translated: CASSLGASGSLF. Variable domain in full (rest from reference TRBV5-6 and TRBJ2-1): DAGVTQSPTHLIKTRGQQVTLRCSPKSGHDTVSWYQQALGQGPQFIFQYYEEEERQRGNFPDRFSGHQFPNYSSELNVNALLLGDSALYLCASSLGASGSLFGPGTRLTVL.

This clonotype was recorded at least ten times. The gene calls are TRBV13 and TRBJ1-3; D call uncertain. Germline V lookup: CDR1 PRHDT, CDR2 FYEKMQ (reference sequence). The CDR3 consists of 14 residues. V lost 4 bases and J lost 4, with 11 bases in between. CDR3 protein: CASSSARGGNTIYF. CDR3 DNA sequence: TGTGCCAGCAGCTCCGCCCGGGGAGGAAACACCATATATTTT. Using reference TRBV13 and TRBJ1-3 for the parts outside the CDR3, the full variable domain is AAGVIQSPRHLIKEKRETATLKCYPIPRHDTVYWYQQGPGQDPQFLISFYEKMQSDKGSIPDRFSAQQFSDYHSELNMSSLELGDSALYFCASSSARGGNTIYFGEGSWLTVV.

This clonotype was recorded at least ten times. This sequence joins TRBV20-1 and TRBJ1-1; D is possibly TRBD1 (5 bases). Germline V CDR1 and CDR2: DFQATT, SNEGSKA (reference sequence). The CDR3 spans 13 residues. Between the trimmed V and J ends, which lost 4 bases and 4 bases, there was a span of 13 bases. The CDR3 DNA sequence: TGCAGTGCTAAGTTGGGGGTTATCACTGAAGCTTTCTTT. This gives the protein CSAKLGVITEAFF.

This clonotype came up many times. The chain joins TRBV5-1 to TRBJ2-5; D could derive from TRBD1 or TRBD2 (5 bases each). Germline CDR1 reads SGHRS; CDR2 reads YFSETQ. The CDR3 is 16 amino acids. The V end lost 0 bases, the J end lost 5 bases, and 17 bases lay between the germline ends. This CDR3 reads CASSLAQGRAMETQYF. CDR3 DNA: TGCGCCAGCAGCTTGGCTCAGGGACGGGCCATGGAGACCCAGTACTTC.

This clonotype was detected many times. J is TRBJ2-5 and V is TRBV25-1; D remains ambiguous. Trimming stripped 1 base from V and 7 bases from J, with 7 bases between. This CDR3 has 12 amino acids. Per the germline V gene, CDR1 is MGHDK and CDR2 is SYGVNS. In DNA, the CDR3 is TGTGCCAGCAGTGAATTTGTTGGGACCCAGTACTTC. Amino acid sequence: CASSEFVGTQYF.

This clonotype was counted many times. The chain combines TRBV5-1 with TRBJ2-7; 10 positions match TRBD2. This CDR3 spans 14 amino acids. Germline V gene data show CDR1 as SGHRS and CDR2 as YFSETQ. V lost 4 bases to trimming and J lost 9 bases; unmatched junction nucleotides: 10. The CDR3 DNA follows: TGCGCCAGCAGCCCACCTAGCGGGAGTTCAGTGCAGTACTTC. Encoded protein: CASSPPSGSSVQYF.

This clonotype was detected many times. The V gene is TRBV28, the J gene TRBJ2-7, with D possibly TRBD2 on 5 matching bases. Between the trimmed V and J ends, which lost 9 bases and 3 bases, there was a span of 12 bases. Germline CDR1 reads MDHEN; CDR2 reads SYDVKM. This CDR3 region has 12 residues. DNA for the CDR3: TGTGCCAGTCGGGGTTCTCACTACGAGCAGTACTTC. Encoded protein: CASRGSHYEQYF.

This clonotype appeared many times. The CDR3 sequence is CASSQGDLASGLTDTQYF. The CDR3 DNA reads as TGCGCCAGCAGCCAGGGGGACTTGGCCTCAGGGCTCACAGATACGCAGTATTTT. This chain links TRBV4-3 with TRBJ2-3; maybe TRBD2 (6 bases). The CDR3 loop spans 18 amino acids. Germline V gene lookup returns CDR1 LGHNA and CDR2 YSLEER. V was pared by 3 bases and J by 2 bases, with 21 bases between.

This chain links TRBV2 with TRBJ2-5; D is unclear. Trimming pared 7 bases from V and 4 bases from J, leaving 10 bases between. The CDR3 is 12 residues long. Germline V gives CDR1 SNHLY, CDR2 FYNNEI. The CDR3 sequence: CASIDWGETQYF. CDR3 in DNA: TGTGCCAGCATCGACTGGGGAGAGACCCAGTACTTC. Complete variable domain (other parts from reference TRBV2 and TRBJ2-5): EPEVTQTPSHQVTQMGQEVILRCVPISNHLYFYWYRQILGQKVEFLVSFYNNEISEKSEIFDDQFSVERPDGSNFTLKIRSTKLEDSAMYFCASIDWGETQYFGPGTRLLVL.

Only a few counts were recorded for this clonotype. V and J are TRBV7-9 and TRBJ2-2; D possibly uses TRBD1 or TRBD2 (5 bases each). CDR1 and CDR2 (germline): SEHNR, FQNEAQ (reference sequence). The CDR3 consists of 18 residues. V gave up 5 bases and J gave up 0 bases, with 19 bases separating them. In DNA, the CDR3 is TGTGCCAGCAGCCCCCCCCGGGGCAGGGAGACGAACACCGGGGAGCTGTTTTTT. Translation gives CASSPPRGRETNTGELFF.

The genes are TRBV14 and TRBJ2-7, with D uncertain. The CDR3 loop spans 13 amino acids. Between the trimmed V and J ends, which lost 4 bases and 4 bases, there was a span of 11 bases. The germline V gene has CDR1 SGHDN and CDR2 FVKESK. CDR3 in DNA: TGTGCCAGCAGCCGGGCACCCTTTTACGAGCAGTACTTC. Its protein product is CASSRAPFYEQYF.

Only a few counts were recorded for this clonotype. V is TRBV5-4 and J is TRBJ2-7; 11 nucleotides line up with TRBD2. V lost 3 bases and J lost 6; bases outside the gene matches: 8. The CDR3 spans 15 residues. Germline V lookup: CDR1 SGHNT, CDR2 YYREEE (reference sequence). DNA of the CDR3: TGTGCCAGCAGCTCCGTAGCGGGAGGGCCCAGCGAGCAGTACTTC. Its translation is CASSSVAGGPSEQYF.

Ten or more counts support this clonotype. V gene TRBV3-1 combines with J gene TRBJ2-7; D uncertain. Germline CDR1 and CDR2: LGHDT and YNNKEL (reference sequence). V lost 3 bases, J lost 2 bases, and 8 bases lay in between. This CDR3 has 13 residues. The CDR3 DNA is TGTGCCAGCAGCCATCTTGGGCCCTACGAGCAGTACTTC. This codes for CASSHLGPYEQYF.

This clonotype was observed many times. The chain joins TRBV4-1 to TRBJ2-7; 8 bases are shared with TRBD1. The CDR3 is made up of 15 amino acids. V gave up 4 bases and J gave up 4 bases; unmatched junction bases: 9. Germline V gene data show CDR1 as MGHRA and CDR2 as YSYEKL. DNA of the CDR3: TGCGCCAGCAGCCCCCAGGGGGCGGGTACGTACGAGCAGTACTTC. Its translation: CASSPQGAGTYEQYF.

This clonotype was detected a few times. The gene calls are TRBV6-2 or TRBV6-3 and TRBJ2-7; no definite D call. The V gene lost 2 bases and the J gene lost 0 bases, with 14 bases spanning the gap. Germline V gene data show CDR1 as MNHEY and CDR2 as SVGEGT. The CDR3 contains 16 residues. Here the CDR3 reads CASSYSPGFDSYEQYF. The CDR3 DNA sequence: TGTGCCAGCAGTTACAGCCCGGGCTTCGACTCCTACGAGCAGTACTTC.

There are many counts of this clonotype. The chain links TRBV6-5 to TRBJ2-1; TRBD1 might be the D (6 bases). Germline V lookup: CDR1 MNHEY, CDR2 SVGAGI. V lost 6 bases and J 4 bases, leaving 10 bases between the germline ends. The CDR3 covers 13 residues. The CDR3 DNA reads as TGTGCCAGCAGGGCACAGGGATACAATGAGCAGTTCTTC. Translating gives CASRAQGYNEQFF.

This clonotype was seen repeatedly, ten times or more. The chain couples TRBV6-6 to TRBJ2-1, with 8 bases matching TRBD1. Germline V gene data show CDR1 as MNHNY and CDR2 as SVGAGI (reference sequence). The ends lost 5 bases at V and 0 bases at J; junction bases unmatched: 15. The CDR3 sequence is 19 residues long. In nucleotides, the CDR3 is TGTGCCAGCAGTCCCGTTGGACAGGGTGGGACCCTCTCCTACAATGAGCAGTTCTTC. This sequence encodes CASSPVGQGGTLSYNEQFF.

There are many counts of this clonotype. CDR3 in DNA: TGTGCCAGCTCATCTGTCCCGGGACCCCTTATCCAAGAGACCCAGTACTTC. Its translation: CASSSVPGPLIQETQYF. The gene calls are TRBV18 and TRBJ2-5; D might be TRBD1 or TRBD2, each matching 5 bases. Germline lookup yields CDR1 KGHSH and CDR2 LQKENI. V lost 5 bases and J 1 base, leaving 20 bases between the germline ends. The CDR3 contains 17 residues.

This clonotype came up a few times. CDR3 region: CASSRGGSKGETQYF. CDR3 sequence (DNA): TGTGCCAGCAGCCGTGGAGGGAGCAAGGGAGAGACCCAGTACTTC. The V gene is TRBV11-1, the J gene TRBJ2-5; TRBD2 might be the D (6 bases). V lost 5 bases to trimming and J lost 4 bases, with 17 bases between them. In germline, CDR1 is SGHAT, CDR2 FQDESV (reference sequence). This CDR3 region has 15 residues.

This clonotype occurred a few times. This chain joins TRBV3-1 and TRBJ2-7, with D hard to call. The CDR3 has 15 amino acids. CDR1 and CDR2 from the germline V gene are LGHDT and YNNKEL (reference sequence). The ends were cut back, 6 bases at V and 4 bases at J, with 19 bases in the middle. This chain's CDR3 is CASRRRAEAMYEQYF. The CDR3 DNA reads TGTGCCAGCAGACGTAGGGCTGAAGCAATGTACGAGCAGTACTTC.

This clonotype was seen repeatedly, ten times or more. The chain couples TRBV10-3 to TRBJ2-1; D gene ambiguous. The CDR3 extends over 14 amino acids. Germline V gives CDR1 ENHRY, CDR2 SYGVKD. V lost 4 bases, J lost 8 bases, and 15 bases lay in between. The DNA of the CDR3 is TGTGCCATCAGTGCGTCGGTCCTAAGGGATGAGCAGTTCTTC. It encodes CAISASVLRDEQFF.

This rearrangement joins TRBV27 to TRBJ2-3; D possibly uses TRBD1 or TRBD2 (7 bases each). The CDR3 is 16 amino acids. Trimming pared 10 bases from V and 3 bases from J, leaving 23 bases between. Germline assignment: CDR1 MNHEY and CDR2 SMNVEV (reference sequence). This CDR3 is CANKGAHSGTTDTQYF. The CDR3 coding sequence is TGTGCCAACAAGGGGGCGCACAGCGGGACTACAGATACGCAGTATTTT.

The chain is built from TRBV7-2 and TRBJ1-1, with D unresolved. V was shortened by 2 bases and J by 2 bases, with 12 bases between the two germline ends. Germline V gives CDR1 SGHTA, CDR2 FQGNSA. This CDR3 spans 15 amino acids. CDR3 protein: CASSLSAESNTEAFF. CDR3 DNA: TGTGCCAGCAGCTTATCGGCAGAATCTAACACTGAAGCTTTCTTT.

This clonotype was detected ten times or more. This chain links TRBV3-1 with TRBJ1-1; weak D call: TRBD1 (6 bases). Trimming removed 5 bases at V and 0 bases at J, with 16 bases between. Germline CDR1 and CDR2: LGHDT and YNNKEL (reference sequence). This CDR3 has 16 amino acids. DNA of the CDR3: TGTGCCAGCAGCTACAGGGCTGGGGTCTTGAACACTGAAGCTTTCTTT. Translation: CASSYRAGVLNTEAFF.

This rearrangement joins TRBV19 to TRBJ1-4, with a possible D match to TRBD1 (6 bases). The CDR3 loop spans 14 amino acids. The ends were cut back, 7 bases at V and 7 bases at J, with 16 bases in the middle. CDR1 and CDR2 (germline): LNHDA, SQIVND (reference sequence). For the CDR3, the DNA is TGTGCCAGTAATTTCGGGACACAATCTGAAAAACTGTTTTTT. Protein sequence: CASNFGTQSEKLFF.